This T cell receptor (beta chain) was identified in a study of cytomegalovirus exposure and HLA in healthy donors. Germline assignment: CDR1 MNHNS and CDR2 SASEGT. This CDR3 contains 14 residues. Trimming shortened V by 10 bases and J by 7 bases, and 20 bases separated the two germline ends. PCR primers comprised 60 Vbeta and 13 Jbeta primers. Using immunoSEQ multiplex PCR, the repertoire was profiled, and TCRdb retains in-frame clones only, with some absent. The sample has 85,000 to 90,000 clones; 79% are singletons. Comments on this clone: Its specificity is not known.

General study findings and limits: V- and J-gene trimming of TCR beta was linked (in a later analysis) to a missense DCLRE1C variant.

Sequencing was performed on PBMCs. The chain uses TRBV6-1 and TRBJ1-5, with D tentatively TRBD1 (6 bases). This receptor was taken from a man under 40 in good health and CMV-seronegative. CDR3 sequence reads: CATMTGGGDQPQHF. The CDR3 region has the DNA TGTGCCACCATGACCGGGGGGGGCGACCAGCCCCAGCATTTT.